Each of the 29 T cell receptor beta chains below was sequenced from the same sample in a study of cytotoxic CD8 clonotypes in ibrutinib-treated CLL. Assay: immunoSEQ multiplex PCR; the TCRdb copy retains only in-frame clones and omits some. The sample comprises 150,000 or so clones, around 77% of which are singletons, and around 30% rests with the top ten. Sequenced here: PBMCs, sampled after 12 months of ibrutinib treatment. The origin of the receptors is a human donor with chronic lymphocytic leukemia.

The chain is built from TRBV4-3 and TRBJ2-2; D uncertain. V was shortened by 0 bases and J by 3 bases, with 8 bases between the two germline ends. There are 15 residues in the CDR3. Germline V gene data show CDR1 as LGHNA and CDR2 as YSLEER. This chain's CDR3 is CASSQEWGYTGELFF. CDR3 DNA: TGCGCCAGCAGCCAAGAATGGGGTTACACCGGGGAGCTGTTTTTT.

The chain carries TRBV28 and TRBJ2-7, with 10 bases aligning to TRBD1. J was trimmed by 5 bases and V by 6 bases; bases with no gene match: 10. Germline V gene lookup returns CDR1 MDHEN and CDR2 SYDVKM. The CDR3 contains 15 residues. The DNA of the CDR3 is TGTGCCAGCAGCCACGCCGGGACAGGGGATGACGAGCAGTACTTC. Encoded protein: CASSHAGTGDDEQYF.

The chain is built from TRBV7-9 and TRBJ2-7, with 10 bases fitting TRBD2. V dropped 5 bases and J dropped 4; count of bases not matched to a gene: 11. CDR1 is SEHNR and CDR2 is FQNEAQ in the germline V gene (reference sequence). This CDR3 is 16 amino acids long. The CDR3 sequence is CASSIDRGTSVYEQYF. The DNA of the CDR3 is TGTGCCAGCAGCATCGACAGAGGGACTAGCGTTTACGAGCAGTACTTC.

The rearrangement links TRBV30 to TRBJ1-2; D is unresolved. The V and J ends lost 0 bases and 8 bases respectively, with 16 bases between them. This CDR3 region has 14 residues. Germline V lookup: CDR1 GTSNPN, CDR2 SVGIG (reference sequence). CDR3 nucleotide sequence: TGTGCCTGGAGTGTTGGCAGACCCCCCGGAGGCTACACCTTC. Its protein is CAWSVGRPPGGYTF.

The chain has TRBV27 and TRBJ2-1; TRBD2 agrees at 8 bases. Germline-derived CDR1 and CDR2 are MNHEY and SMNVEV (reference sequence). This CDR3 is built from 16 residues. Trimming took 3 bases from V and 2 from J; bases not matched to a gene: 6. CDR3 DNA: TGTGCCAGCAGTTTTGGAGCGGGAGAGGCCTACAATGAGCAGTTCTTC. It specifies CASSFGAGEAYNEQFF.

This chain links TRBV6-5 with TRBJ1-1; D not resolved. CDR1 is MNHEY, CDR2 SVGAGI, per germline. The V end was cut by 5 bases, the J end by 8 bases, with 12 bases between. This CDR3 has 12 amino acids. The CDR3 sequence is CASSRLSSEAFF. In DNA form, the CDR3 reads TGTGCCAGCAGTCGCCTCAGCTCAGAAGCTTTCTTT.

This clone was seen a single time. The chain couples TRBV27 to TRBJ1-1, with D maybe TRBD1 (5 bases). The CDR3 sequence is 14 residues long. Germline loops: CDR1 MNHEY, CDR2 SMNVEV (reference sequence). V lost 3 bases and J lost 4, with 12 bases in between. The CDR3 protein is CASSFGARATEAFF. The DNA of the CDR3 is TGTGCCAGCAGTTTTGGGGCGCGCGCCACTGAAGCTTTCTTT.

The rearrangement joins TRBV11-2 to TRBJ1-6; D call uncertain. CDR3 size: 13 residues. The V end lost 3 bases, the J end lost 7 bases, and 7 bases lay between the germline ends. CDR1 and CDR2 (germline): SGHAT, FQNNGV. CDR3 loop: CASSFRENSPLHF. The CDR3, as DNA: TGTGCCAGCAGCTTCCGGGAGAATTCACCCCTCCACTTT.

This chain joins TRBV27 and TRBJ1-2; D gene ambiguous. Germline V CDR1 and CDR2: MNHEY, SMNVEV (reference sequence). This CDR3 comprises 16 residues. The ends were cut back, 7 bases at V and 4 bases at J, with 22 bases in the middle. The CDR3 bases are TGTGCCAGCAAGTCCTTCGGCGAAGGAGGGTTCTATGGCTACACCTTC. Translated: CASKSFGEGGFYGYTF.

V and J are TRBV7-6 and TRBJ1-2, with 12 bases aligning to TRBD1. The CDR3 is 16 amino acids. V gave up 3 bases and J gave up 2 bases; unmatched junction bases: 4. The germline gives CDR1 SGHVS, CDR2 FNYEAQ. The CDR3 DNA reads as TGTGCCAGCAGCTTGGGACAGGGGGCACTAAACTATGGCTACACCTTC. Translation: CASSLGQGALNYGYTF. Variable domain in full (rest from reference TRBV7-6 and TRBJ1-2): GAGVSQSPRYKVTKRGQDVALRCDPISGHVSLYWYRQALGQGPEFLTYFNYEAQQDKSGLPNDRFSAERPEGSISTLTIQRTEQRDSAMYRCASSLGQGALNYGYTFGSGTRLTVV.

This clone has only one observation. The gene calls are TRBV7-9 and TRBJ2-7, with no clear D. V gave up 5 bases and J gave up 4 bases, with 12 bases separating them. Germline CDR1 SEHNR, CDR2 FQNEAQ (reference sequence). The length of the CDR3 is 13 residues. The CDR3: CASSRFTEYEQYF. The CDR3 region has the DNA TGTGCCAGCAGCCGGTTTACAGAGTACGAGCAGTACTTC.

This chain connects TRBV15 to TRBJ2-3; 9 nucleotides match TRBD2. The V segment lost 0 bases and the J segment 5 bases; nucleotides outside the gene matches: 9. The germline CDR1 and CDR2 sequences are LNHNV and YYDKDF (reference sequence). CDR3 length: 17 residues. The CDR3 bases are TGTGCCACCAGCAGAGATGTGGCGGGGGGGCCGGGAGATACGCAGTATTTT. Amino acids: CATSRDVAGGPGDTQYF.

This clone was observed a single time. The CDR3 loop is CASSPQGASGNTIYF. The DNA for the CDR3 is TGTGCCAGCTCACCACAGGGGGCGTCTGGAAACACCATATATTTT. This chain links TRBV18 with TRBJ1-3; 7 bases fit TRBD1. V shed 1 base and J 1 base; nucleotides not matched to a gene: 1. Germline CDR1 KGHSH, CDR2 LQKENI. The CDR3 covers 15 residues.

The chain employs TRBV5-6 and TRBJ2-1, with TRBD2 as a possible D gene (5 bases). Germline CDR1 and CDR2: SGHDT and YYEEEE. The CDR3 length is 16 residues. The V and J ends lost 0 bases and 6 bases respectively, with 16 bases between them. CDR3 nucleotide sequence: TGTGCCAGCAGCTTGGCGGTCTCTAGCTCCGGCAATGAGCAGTTCTTC. Encoded protein: CASSLAVSSSGNEQFF.

The V and J genes are TRBV27 and TRBJ2-7, with D unclear. CDR1 and CDR2 (germline): MNHEY, SMNVEV (reference sequence). The V gene lost 5 bases and the J gene lost 4 bases, with 18 bases spanning the gap. This CDR3 comprises 15 residues. DNA of the CDR3: TGTGCCAGCAGTCCAATTGCCCGTTCATCTTACGAGCAGTACTTC. Protein sequence: CASSPIARSSYEQYF.

The gene calls are TRBV28 and TRBJ2-1; D is ambiguous. Trimming pared 2 bases from V and 5 bases from J, leaving 7 bases between. The germline CDR1 and CDR2 sequences are MDHEN and SYDVKM. This CDR3 spans 13 amino acids. CDR3 sequence: CASSLPGHNEQFF. As DNA, the CDR3 is TGTGCCAGCAGTTTACCCGGTCACAATGAGCAGTTCTTC.

V gene TRBV27 combines with J gene TRBJ2-3; the match to TRBD1 covers 8 bases. Trimming cost V 5 bases and J 4 bases; bases outside gene matches: 11. The CDR3 sequence is 16 residues long. Germline CDR1 and CDR2: MNHEY and SMNVEV (reference sequence). CDR3 residues: CASSIYGQGGADTQYF. In nucleotides, the CDR3 is TGTGCCAGCAGTATCTACGGACAGGGAGGAGCAGATACGCAGTATTTT.

This chain uses TRBV7-9 with TRBJ1-1; 7 bases match TRBD1. V was pared by 3 bases and J by 7 bases, with 8 bases of the junction left unmatched. The CDR3 spans 14 residues. Germline V CDR1 and CDR2: SEHNR, FQNEAQ (reference sequence). Written as DNA, the CDR3 is TGTGCCAGCAGCTTGTTTGACAGGGACTTTGAAGCTTTCTTT. Its translation: CASSLFDRDFEAFF.

The chain links TRBV7-9 to TRBJ1-2; TRBD1 agrees at 8 bases. The CDR3 runs 13 residues. Germline-derived CDR1 and CDR2 are SEHNR and FQNEAQ (reference sequence). V lost 3 bases to trimming and J lost 7 bases; unmatched junction nucleotides: 4. CDR3 region: CASSFQGASGYTF. The CDR3 coding sequence is TGTGCCAGCAGCTTCCAGGGGGCAAGTGGCTACACCTTC.

The V and J genes are TRBV6-5 and TRBJ1-1, with 8 bases fitting TRBD1. The CDR3 totals 15 residues. After removal of 0 bases from V and 5 bases from J, the junction contained 5 bases not matched to a gene. Per the germline V gene, CDR1 is MNHEY and CDR2 is SVGAGI. The CDR3 DNA reads as TGTGCCAGCAGTTACTCAGACAGGGGAGGAACTGAAGCTTTCTTT. It specifies CASSYSDRGGTEAFF.

The sample holds a few counts of this clone. The J gene is TRBJ2-5, the V gene TRBV9; D remains unclear. Trimming left V 4 bases short and J 5 bases short, with 12 bases between. The germline CDR1 and CDR2 sequences are SGDLS and YYNGEE. CDR3 length: 13 amino acids. As DNA, the CDR3 is TGTGCCAGCAGCTTTGCCGAGGTGGAGACCCAGTACTTC. Translation gives CASSFAEVETQYF.

V is TRBV27 and J is TRBJ2-3; the D is unclear. CDR1 is MNHEY, CDR2 SMNVEV, per germline (reference sequence). V was shortened by 6 bases and J by 9 bases, with 13 bases between the two germline ends. This CDR3 has 12 residues. This CDR3 reads CASSSSPPTQYF. The CDR3, as DNA: TGTGCCAGCAGCTCCTCGCCCCCCACGCAGTATTTT.

This clone was found a few times. The chain is built from TRBV4-1 and TRBJ2-7, with 13 bases lining up with TRBD2. The V gene end was trimmed by 0 bases and the J gene end by 2 bases; junction bases not matched to a gene: 10. Germline-derived CDR1 and CDR2 are MGHRA and YSYEKL. CDR3 length: 19 residues. The CDR3 protein is CASSQDDDSGLAGAYEQYF. DNA of the CDR3: TGCGCCAGCAGCCAAGATGATGATTCTGGACTAGCGGGAGCCTACGAGCAGTACTTC.

V gene TRBV29-1 combines with J gene TRBJ2-7; 8 nucleotides agree with TRBD1. From germline, CDR1 is SQVTM and CDR2 ANQGSEA. Losses at the gene ends were 7 bases for V and 2 bases for J; bases not matched to a gene: 4. CDR3 length equals 12 residues. The CDR3 coding sequence is TGCAGCGCCGGGACAGGAGCCTACGAGCAGTACTTC. This gives the protein CSAGTGAYEQYF.

The chain has TRBV7-9 and TRBJ2-2; D perhaps matches TRBD2 (5 bases). Trimming stripped 5 bases from V and 4 bases from J, with 11 bases between. Per the germline V gene, CDR1 is SEHNR and CDR2 is FQNEAQ (reference sequence). The CDR3 spans 14 residues. The CDR3 loop is CASSPRGGTGELFF. CDR3 DNA: TGTGCCAGCAGCCCGAGAGGAGGCACCGGGGAGCTGTTTTTT. Complete variable domain (other parts from reference TRBV7-9 and TRBJ2-2): DTGVSQNPRHKITKRGQNVTFRCDPISEHNRLYWYRQTLGQGPEFLTYFQNEAQLEKSRLLSDRFSAERPKGSFSTLEIQRTEQGDSAMYLCASSPRGGTGELFFGEGSRLTVL.

The chain links TRBV6-1 to TRBJ2-7, with 9 bases aligning to TRBD2. Germline CDR1 is MNHNS and CDR2 is SASEGT. This CDR3 contains 15 residues. With V trimmed by 7 bases and J by 2 bases, 9 bases remained unmatched. CDR3 sequence: CASILAGLAAYEQYF. The DNA of the CDR3 is TGTGCCAGCATCCTAGCGGGGTTGGCCGCCTACGAGCAGTACTTC.

The chain has TRBV2 and TRBJ2-6; D possibly uses TRBD1 or TRBD2 (5 bases each). Deletions cut 9 bases from V and 2 bases from J, with 17 bases between. The length of the CDR3 is 16 residues. Germline V gives CDR1 SNHLY, CDR2 FYNNEI. This CDR3 is CARSRGPYAGANVLTF. DNA for the CDR3: TGTGCCAGATCGAGGGGCCCCTATGCTGGGGCCAACGTCCTGACTTTC. The variable domain in full, completed from reference TRBV2 and TRBJ2-6, reads EPEVTQTPSHQVTQMGQEVILRCVPISNHLYFYWYRQILGQKVEFLVSFYNNEISEKSEIFDDQFSVERPDGSNFTLKIRSTKLEDSAMYFCARSRGPYAGANVLTFGAGSRLTVL.

A note on this clone: A junction end diverges from the germline sequence, so it may reflect a read error. The J gene is TRBJ1-1, the V gene TRBV7-9, with D maybe TRBD1 (6 bases). Per germline, CDR1 SEHNR and CDR2 FQNEAQ (reference sequence). The CDR3 sequence is 13 residues long. This CDR3 reads CASSQYRDTEAFF. For the CDR3, the DNA is TGCGCCAGCAGCCAATACAGGGACACTGAAGCTTTCTTT.

The genes are TRBV5-1 and TRBJ2-5; D unclear. The CDR3 sequence is 15 residues long. Trimming left V 4 bases short and J 4 bases short, with 17 bases between. Per the germline V gene, CDR1 is SGHRS and CDR2 is YFSETQ. The CDR3 loop is CASSPLPTSSETQYF. CDR3 sequence (DNA): TGCGCCAGCAGCCCGTTACCGACAAGTTCAGAGACCCAGTACTTC.